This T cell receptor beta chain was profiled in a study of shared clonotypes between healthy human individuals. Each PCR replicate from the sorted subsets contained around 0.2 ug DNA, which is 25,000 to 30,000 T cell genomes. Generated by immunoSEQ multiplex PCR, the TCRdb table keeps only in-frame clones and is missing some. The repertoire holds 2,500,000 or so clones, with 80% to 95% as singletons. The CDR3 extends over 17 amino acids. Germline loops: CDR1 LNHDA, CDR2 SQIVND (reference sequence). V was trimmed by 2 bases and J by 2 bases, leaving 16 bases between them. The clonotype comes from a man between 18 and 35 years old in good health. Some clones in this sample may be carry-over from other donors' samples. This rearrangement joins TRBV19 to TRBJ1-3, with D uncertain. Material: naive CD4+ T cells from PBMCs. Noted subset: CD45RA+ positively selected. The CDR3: CASSIRRTDGPGNTIYF. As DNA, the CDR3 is TGTGCCAGTAGTATAAGACGGACGGATGGCCCTGGAAACACCATATATTTT.